Detailed here is one T cell receptor (beta chain). The data stem from a study of blood T cell repertoires in COVID-19. Across the whole study: The cDNA or gDNA used as material had been derived from T cells, B-cell-depleted T cells, or PBMCs.

The Seattle site enrolled patients during active infection and followed them longitudinally. Under the authors' procedure: Using reference gene primer amplification, nucleated cell counts were estimated. Sequencing was performed with immunoSEQ multiplex PCR; in TCRdb, only in-frame clones are kept and a portion is missing. V, J and clone size derive from that table, while D and trimming were established from the DNA sequence. The sample has around 190,000 clones, about four fifths seen once. V was cut by 7 bases and J by 2 bases, with 12 bases left in between. The CDR3 runs to 13 residues. Germline V gives CDR1 SQVTM, CDR2 ANQGSEA.

The sequenced sample consisted of peripheral blood. The source is a woman aged 40 to 55 with COVID-19, enrolled during active disease. The V call is TRBV29-1, the J call TRBJ2-1; D is possibly TRBD1 (6 bases). CDR3 coding DNA: TGCAGCGGGCTGACAGGACCCTACAATGAGCAGTTCTTC. Its protein is CSGLTGPYNEQFF.